This T cell receptor beta chain originates from a study of blood T cell repertoires in COVID-19. The wider study: Material from acute and convalescent COVID-19 was sourced from the United States, Italy and Spain. In each case, the material was cDNA or gDNA derived from T cells, B-cell-depleted T cells, or PBMCs.

Per the original methods: By means of reference gene primer amplification, nucleated cell counts were estimated. The table came from immunoSEQ multiplex PCR; TCRdb's copy has only in-frame clones and leaves some out. Clone size and the V and J calls come from that table; the DNA yielded D and trimming. The sample contains approximately 88,000 clones, 80% of which appear only once. The CDR3 consists of 18 residues. This clonotype originated in a woman of 80 years or more with acute or convalescent COVID-19. Sample: peripheral blood. The rearrangement uses TRBV21-1 and TRBJ2-7; TRBD1, as called in the table, went unchecked against the DNA. TRBV21-1 constitutes a pseudogene. CDR3 residues: CASSKDPTGTSQYYEQYF. The DNA for the CDR3 is TGTGCCAGCAGCAAAGACCCTACAGGGACCTCTCAGTACTACGAGCAGTACTTC.